This is a list of T cell receptor beta chains from one sample in a study of T cell responses to AZD1222 COVID-19 vaccine. Sequenced by immunoSEQ multiplex PCR; TCRdb stores in-frame clones only, minus some. The data hold some 150,000 clones, with around 94% observed a single time. The sample was peripheral blood, taken on day 0 of AZD1222 vaccination. The origin of the receptors is an adult in good health. Each CDR3 is given with its conserved first and last residue. A D gene is named only where the DNA matches it firmly. Only some rows state a clone size, as once, few, many or a class for expanded clones.

size,V,D,J,CDR3,DNA
.,TRBV3-1/TRBV3-2,TRBD1,TRBJ1-2,CASSQITGDGYTF,TGTGCCAGCAGCCAAATAACAGGGGATGGCTACACCTTC
.,TRBV4-3,.,TRBJ2-2,CASSLGGARNTGELFF,TGCGCCAGCAGCCTAGGAGGGGCTAGAAACACCGGGGAGCTGTTTTTT
once,TRBV7-9,TRBD1,TRBJ2-5,CASSLSTGVWETQYF,TGTGCCAGCAGCTTATCAACAGGGGTGTGGGAGACCCAGTACTTC
.,TRBV5-4,.,TRBJ2-2,CASSPAALTGELFF,TGTGCCAGCAGCCCGGCGGCTCTTACCGGGGAGCTGTTTTTT
.,TRBV5-6,.,TRBJ1-1,CASSGGQGMNTEAFF,TGTGCCAGCAGCGGGGGGCAAGGGATGAACACTGAAGCTTTCTTT
.,TRBV7-2,TRBD1,TRBJ2-1,CASSLGTANEQFF,TGTGCCAGCAGCCTTGGGACAGCCAATGAGCAGTTCTTC
once,TRBV6-6,.,TRBJ1-2,CASSPAGQVHYGYTF,TGTGCCAGCAGTCCCGCCGGGCAGGTTCACTATGGCTACACCTTC
.,TRBV5-8,TRBD2,TRBJ2-3,CASSSSSGGDINTDTQYF,TGTGCCAGCAGCTCCTCATCCGGGGGGGATATTAACACAGATACGCAGTATTTT
.,TRBV4-1,TRBD1,TRBJ1-5,CASSPWDRGQPQHF,TGCGCCAGCAGCCCATGGGACAGGGGACAGCCCCAGCATTTT
.,TRBV7-9,.,TRBJ1-2,CASSLAGSYGYTF,TGTGCCAGCAGCTTAGCTGGTTCCTATGGCTACACCTTC
once,TRBV11-2,TRBD1,TRBJ2-1,CASSERTGQEQFF,TGTGCCAGCAGCGAGCGGACAGGCCAAGAGCAGTTCTTC
.,TRBV3-1/TRBV3-2,.,TRBJ1-1,CASSARSEAFF,TGTGCCAGCAGCGCGCGCAGTGAAGCTTTCTTT
.,TRBV2,TRBD1,TRBJ1-3,CASSGVRGSGNTIYF,TGTGCCAGCAGTGGAGTCAGGGGGTCCGGAAACACCATATATTTT
.,TRBV7-8,TRBD1,TRBJ2-3,CASRRPRQGGTDTQYF,TGTGCCAGCAGACGTCCGAGGCAGGGGGGCACAGATACGCAGTATTTT
few,TRBV5-1,TRBD1,TRBJ1-1,CASSLVAGGADTEAFF,TGCGCCAGCAGCTTGGTGGCAGGGGGCGCCGACACTGAAGCTTTCTTT
.,TRBV5-1,.,TRBJ1-2,CASSLTGRPNYGYTF,TGCGCCAGCAGCCTAACGGGACGGCCTAACTATGGCTACACCTTC
.,TRBV3-1/TRBV3-2,.,TRBJ2-2,CASSQEGNTGELFF,TGTGCCAGCAGCCAAGAGGGGAATACCGGGGAGCTGTTTTTT
.,TRBV27,.,TRBJ2-1,CASTGLGAGAENEQFF,TGTGCCAGCACCGGCCTAGGGGCAGGGGCAGAGAATGAGCAGTTCTTC
.,TRBV14,.,TRBJ2-5,CVSSQGLAWETQYF,TGTGTCAGCAGCCAAGGGCTAGCATGGGAGACCCAGTACTTC
once,TRBV19,.,TRBJ1-1,CASSIDGNTEAFF,TGTGCCAGTAGTATAGATGGAAACACTGAAGCTTTCTTT
.,TRBV9,.,TRBJ2-2,CASSSRTEGAGELFF,TGTGCCAGCAGCAGTCGGACCGAGGGGGCCGGGGAGCTGTTTTTT
.,TRBV5-4,.,TRBJ2-5,CASSQQETQYF,TGTGCCAGCAGCCAGCAAGAGACCCAGTACTTC
.,TRBV7-6,.,TRBJ2-6,CASSPGLSRPGANVLTF,TGTGCCAGCAGCCCCGGACTATCTAGGCCTGGGGCCAACGTCCTGACTTTC
once,TRBV11-2,TRBD1,TRBJ2-5,CASSEKGAVRRETQYF,TGTGCCAGCAGCGAGAAGGGGGCGGTACGTAGGGAGACCCAGTACTTC
.,TRBV5-1,.,TRBJ1-2,CASTLSYRADGYTF,TGCGCCAGCACCCTCTCGTACAGGGCGGATGGCTACACCTTC
once,TRBV24-1,TRBD2,TRBJ2-2,CATSDPSGGAVTGELFF,TGTGCCACCAGTGATCCCAGCGGGGGAGCAGTCACCGGGGAGCTGTTTTTT
.,TRBV24-1,TRBD1,TRBJ2-3,CATSDKTGDTDTQYF,TGTGCCACCAGTGACAAGACAGGGGACACAGATACGCAGTATTTT
.,TRBV11-2,.,TRBJ1-4,CASSTHYGEKLFF,TGTGCCAGCAGCACACATTATGGTGAAAAACTGTTTTTT
.,TRBV5-6,.,TRBJ1-1,CASSEQGAGNTEAFF,TGTGCCAGCAGCGAGCAGGGTGCGGGGAACACTGAAGCTTTCTTT
.,TRBV3-1/TRBV3-2,TRBD2,TRBJ2-2,CASSHGLAGANTGELFF,TGTGCCAGCAGCCACGGACTAGCGGGAGCGAACACCGGGGAGCTGTTTTTT
.,TRBV3-1/TRBV3-2,.,TRBJ1-2,CASSQDLISHYGYTF,TGTGCCAGCAGCCAAGATCTGATCTCCCACTATGGCTACACCTTC
.,TRBV9,.,TRBJ1-3,CASSGEGSGNTIYF,TGTGCCAGCAGCGGCGAGGGGTCTGGAAACACCATATATTTT
once,TRBV5-4,.,TRBJ1-6,CASSLGWYNSPLHF,TGTGCCAGCAGCTTGGGGTGGTATAATTCACCCCTCCACTTT
.,TRBV7-3,TRBD2,TRBJ2-1,CASAPGGGDEQFF,TGTGCCAGCGCACCGGGAGGGGGGGATGAGCAGTTCTTC
.,TRBV5-4,.,TRBJ2-3,CASTLQGTDTQYF,TGTGCCAGCACCCTGCAGGGCACAGATACGCAGTATTTT
.,TRBV28,.,TRBJ1-2,CASSPAGAENYGYTF,TGTGCCAGCAGTCCTGCCGGGGCAGAAAACTATGGCTACACCTTC
.,TRBV10-2,.,TRBJ1-1,CASSDRTAEAFF,TGCGCCAGCAGTGATAGGACAGCTGAAGCTTTCTTT
.,TRBV6-1,.,TRBJ1-1,CASSEKGPAFF,TGTGCCAGCAGTGAAAAGGGTCCAGCTTTCTTT